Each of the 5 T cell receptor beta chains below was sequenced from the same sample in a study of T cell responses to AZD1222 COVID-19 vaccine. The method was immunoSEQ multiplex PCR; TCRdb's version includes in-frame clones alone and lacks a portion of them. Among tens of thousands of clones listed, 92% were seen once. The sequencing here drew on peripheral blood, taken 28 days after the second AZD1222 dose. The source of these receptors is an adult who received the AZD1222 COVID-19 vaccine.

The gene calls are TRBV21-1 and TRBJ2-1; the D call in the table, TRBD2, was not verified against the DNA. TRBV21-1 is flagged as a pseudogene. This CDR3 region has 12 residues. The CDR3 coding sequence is TGTGCCAGCCGGGGTCGTTACAATGAGCAGTTCTTC. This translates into CASRGRYNEQFF.

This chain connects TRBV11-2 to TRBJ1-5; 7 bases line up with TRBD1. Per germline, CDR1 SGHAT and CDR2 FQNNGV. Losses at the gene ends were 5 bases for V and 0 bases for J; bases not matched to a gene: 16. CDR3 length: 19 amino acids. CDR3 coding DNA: TGTGCCAGCAGCATAAGACAGGGTGGAACCCAGATTAGCAATCAGCCCCAGCATTTT. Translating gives CASSIRQGGTQISNQPQHF. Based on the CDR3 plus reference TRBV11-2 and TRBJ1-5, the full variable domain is EAGVAQSPRYKIIEKRQSVAFWCNPISGHATLYWYQQILGQGPKLLIQFQNNGVVDDSQLPKDRFSAERLKGVDSTLKIQPAKLEDSAVYLCASSIRQGGTQISNQPQHFGDGTRLSIL.

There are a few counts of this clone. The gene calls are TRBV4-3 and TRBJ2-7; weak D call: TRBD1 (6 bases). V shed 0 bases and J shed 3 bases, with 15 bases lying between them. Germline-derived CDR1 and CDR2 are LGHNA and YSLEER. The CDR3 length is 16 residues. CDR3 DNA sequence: TGCGCCAGCAGCCAAGAATCAGGGGAAAGGTTCTACGAGCAGTACTTC. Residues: CASSQESGERFYEQYF.

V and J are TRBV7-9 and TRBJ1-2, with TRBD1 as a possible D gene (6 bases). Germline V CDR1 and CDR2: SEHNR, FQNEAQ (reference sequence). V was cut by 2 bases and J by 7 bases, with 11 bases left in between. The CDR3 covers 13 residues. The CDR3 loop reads CASSLLGAPGYTF. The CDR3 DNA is TGTGCCAGCAGCTTATTGGGGGCGCCTGGCTACACCTTC.

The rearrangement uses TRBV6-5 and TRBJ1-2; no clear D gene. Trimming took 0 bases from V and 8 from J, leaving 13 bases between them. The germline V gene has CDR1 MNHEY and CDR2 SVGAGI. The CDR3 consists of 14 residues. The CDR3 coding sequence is TGTGCCAGCAGTTACTCGAGCAGAGTCGTCGGCTACACCTTC. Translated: CASSYSSRVVGYTF.